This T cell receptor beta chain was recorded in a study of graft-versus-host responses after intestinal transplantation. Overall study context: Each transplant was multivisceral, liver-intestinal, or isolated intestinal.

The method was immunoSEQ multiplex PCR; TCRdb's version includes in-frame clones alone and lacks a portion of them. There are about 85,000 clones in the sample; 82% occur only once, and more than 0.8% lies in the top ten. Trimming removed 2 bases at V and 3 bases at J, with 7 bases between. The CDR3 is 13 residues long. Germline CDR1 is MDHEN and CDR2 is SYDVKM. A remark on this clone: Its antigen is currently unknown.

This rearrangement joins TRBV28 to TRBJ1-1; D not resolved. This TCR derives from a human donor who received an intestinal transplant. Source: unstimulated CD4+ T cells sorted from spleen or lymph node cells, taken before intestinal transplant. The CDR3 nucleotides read TGTGCCAGCAGTTTACCGGGTCACACTGAAGCTTTCTTT. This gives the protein CASSLPGHTEAFF.